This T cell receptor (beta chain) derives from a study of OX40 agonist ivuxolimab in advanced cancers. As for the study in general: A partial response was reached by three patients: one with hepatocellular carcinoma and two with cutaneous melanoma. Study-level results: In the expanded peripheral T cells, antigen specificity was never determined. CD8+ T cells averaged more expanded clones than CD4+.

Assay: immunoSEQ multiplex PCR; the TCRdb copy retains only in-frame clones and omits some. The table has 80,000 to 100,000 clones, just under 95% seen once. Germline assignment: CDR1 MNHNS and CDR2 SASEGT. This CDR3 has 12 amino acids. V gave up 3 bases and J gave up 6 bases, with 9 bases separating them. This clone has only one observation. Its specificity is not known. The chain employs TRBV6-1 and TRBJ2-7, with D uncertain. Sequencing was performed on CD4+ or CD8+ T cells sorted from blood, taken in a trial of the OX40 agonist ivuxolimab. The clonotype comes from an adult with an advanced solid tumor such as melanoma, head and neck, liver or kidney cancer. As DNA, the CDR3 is TGTGCCAGCAGTGACAGGATCTTCGAGCAGTACGTC. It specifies CASSDRIFEQYV.